One and the same sample provided the 14 T cell receptor beta chains below, sequenced in a study of human thymus T cells. The study used thymus tissue resected during corrective heart surgery. The table came from immunoSEQ multiplex PCR; TCRdb's copy has only in-frame clones and leaves some out. The table shows 55,000 to 85,000 clones, with 95% occurring only once. Sequenced: thymus tissue. The receptors derive from a girl under two years old with a congenital heart defect but otherwise immunologically healthy.

This sequence joins TRBV5-4 and TRBJ2-1; tentatively, D is TRBD1 (5 bases). V lost 4 bases to trimming and J lost 0 bases, with 14 bases between them. The CDR3 loop spans 16 amino acids. Germline CDR1 reads SGHNT; CDR2 reads YYREEE (reference sequence). The CDR3: CASSPRQRSSYNEQFF. CDR3 sequence (DNA): TGTGCCAGCAGCCCGCGACAGCGATCCTCCTACAATGAGCAGTTCTTC.

The CDR3 coding sequence is TGTGCCAGCAGCTTGCCCCACCCAAGGGGGTCGAACACTGAAGCTTTCTTT. Translated: CASSLPHPRGSNTEAFF. The rearrangement joins TRBV5-6 to TRBJ1-1, with D possibly TRBD1 on 6 matching bases. The germline V gene encodes CDR1 SGHDT and CDR2 YYEEEE. The CDR3 sequence is 17 residues long. V was trimmed by 1 base and J by 1 base, leaving 17 bases between them.

The chain links TRBV7-2 to TRBJ2-1, with unresolved D. There are 11 residues in the CDR3. Germline-derived CDR1 and CDR2 are SGHTA and FQGNSA. V was cut by 4 bases and J by 4 bases, with 2 bases left in between. CDR3 nucleotides: TGTGCCAGCAGCTGGTACAATGAGCAGTTCTTC. It translates to CASSWYNEQFF.

The genes are TRBV6-5 and TRBJ2-4; a possible D gene is TRBD2 (6 bases). Per the germline V gene, CDR1 is MNHEY and CDR2 is SVGAGI. Trimming took off 4 bases at V and 7 bases at J, with 11 bases between the two ends. The CDR3 is made up of 13 amino acids. This CDR3 reads CASSSGGGNIQYF. CDR3 nucleotide sequence: TGTGCCAGCAGTTCCGGTGGGGGGAACATTCAGTACTTC.

The chain joins TRBV14 to TRBJ2-1, with TRBD2 matching 10 bases. CDR3 length: 15 residues. V gave up 4 bases and J gave up 7 bases; unmatched junction bases: 7. CDR1 and CDR2 from the germline V gene are SGHDN and FVKESK. CDR3 in DNA: TGTGCCAGCAGCCCCCGACTAGCGGGTAGGAATGAGCAGTTCTTC. Its translation: CASSPRLAGRNEQFF.

The chain employs TRBV5-4 and TRBJ2-7, with D possibly TRBD2 on 5 matching bases. This CDR3 is built from 15 residues. CDR1 is SGHNT, CDR2 YYREEE, per germline (reference sequence). V was shortened by 0 bases and J by 2 bases, with 12 bases between the two germline ends. CDR3 sequence: CASSLASGIPYEQYF. The CDR3 nucleotides read TGTGCCAGCAGCTTGGCGTCCGGGATCCCCTACGAGCAGTACTTC. Complete variable domain (other parts from reference TRBV5-4 and TRBJ2-7): ETGVTQSPTHLIKTRGQQVTLRCSSQSGHNTVSWYQQALGQGPQFIFQYYREEENGRGNFPPRFSGLQFPNYSSELNVNALELDDSALYLCASSLASGIPYEQYFGPGTRLTVT.

The rearrangement joins TRBV18 to TRBJ1-5; 7 nucleotides line up with TRBD1. The germline V gene has CDR1 KGHSH and CDR2 LQKENI. V was pared by 5 bases and J by 3 bases, with 7 bases of the junction left unmatched. This CDR3 has 15 amino acids. This CDR3 reads CASSSLTGNNQPQHF. CDR3 DNA sequence: TGTGCCAGCTCAAGCTTGACAGGGAACAATCAGCCCCAGCATTTT.

CDR3 sequence (DNA): TGTGCCAGCAGCTGTAGACTCATGCCAGATACGCAGTATTTT. It is translated as CASSCRLMPDTQYF. The V and J genes are TRBV5-6 and TRBJ2-3, with D uncertain. The ends were cut back, 3 bases at V and 4 bases at J, with 12 bases in the middle. This CDR3 spans 14 amino acids. The germline V gene encodes CDR1 SGHDT and CDR2 YYEEEE.

This chain joins TRBV28 and TRBJ2-7; 7 nucleotides match TRBD2. Germline V CDR1 and CDR2: MDHEN, SYDVKM. V lost 3 bases to trimming and J lost 2 bases; unmatched junction nucleotides: 7. The CDR3 length is 15 residues. The CDR3 spells CASSFSFTSAYEQYF. The CDR3 DNA follows: TGTGCCAGCAGTTTTTCCTTCACTAGCGCCTACGAGCAGTACTTC.

The V call is TRBV6-6, the J call TRBJ2-7; perhaps D is TRBD1 or TRBD2 (5 bases each). From germline, CDR1 is MNHNY and CDR2 SVGAGI (reference sequence). Between the trimmed V and J ends, which lost 6 bases and 0 bases, there was a span of 6 bases. The CDR3 runs 12 residues. CDR3 region: CASRRGSYEQYF. CDR3 bases: TGTGCCAGCAGGAGGGGCTCCTACGAGCAGTACTTC.

The chain recombines TRBV5-1 with TRBJ2-1; 8 nucleotides align to TRBD2. Germline V CDR1 and CDR2: SGHRS, YFSETQ. V was pared by 1 base and J by 7 bases, with 13 bases of the junction left unmatched. This CDR3 has 17 residues. The CDR3 DNA reads TGCGCCAGCAGCTTGCGCTTAGCGGGGAAGGATGGGAATGAGCAGTTCTTC. Translated, it gives CASSLRLAGKDGNEQFF.

The chain has TRBV7-2 and TRBJ1-1; the match to TRBD1 covers 8 bases. V dropped 4 bases and J dropped 0; count of bases not matched to a gene: 16. Per germline, CDR1 SGHTA and CDR2 FQGNSA. This CDR3 has 19 residues. CDR3 in DNA: TGTGCCAGCAGCTCCCGCGGAGGTAGGACAGGGAAGGTGAACACTGAAGCTTTCTTT. Translation gives CASSSRGGRTGKVNTEAFF.

The V gene is TRBV4-3, the J gene TRBJ2-7; perhaps TRBD2 as D (6 bases). V gave up 4 bases and J gave up 2 bases, with 12 bases separating them. CDR1 is LGHNA and CDR2 is YSLEER in the germline V gene. The CDR3 runs to 14 residues. Here the CDR3 DNA reads TGCGCCAGCAGCCCCTGGCGCGGGACCTACGAGCAGTACTTC. Protein product: CASSPWRGTYEQYF.

The rearrangement joins TRBV19 to TRBJ1-5; 9 nucleotides align to TRBD1. V shed 5 bases and J 9 bases; nucleotides not matched to a gene: 14. Germline V CDR1 and CDR2: LNHDA, SQIVND (reference sequence). The CDR3 is 16 amino acids. CDR3 sequence (DNA): TGTGCCAGTAGTGCCGTCGGGACAGGGCTCAAGGGGCCCCAGCATTTT. Its protein is CASSAVGTGLKGPQHF. Full variable domain (remainder filled in from reference TRBV19 and TRBJ1-5): DGGITQSPKYLFRKEGQNVTLSCEQNLNHDAMYWYRQDPGQGLRLIYYSQIVNDFQKGDIAEGYSVSREKKESFPLTVTSAQKNPTAFYLCASSAVGTGLKGPQHFGDGTRLSIL.